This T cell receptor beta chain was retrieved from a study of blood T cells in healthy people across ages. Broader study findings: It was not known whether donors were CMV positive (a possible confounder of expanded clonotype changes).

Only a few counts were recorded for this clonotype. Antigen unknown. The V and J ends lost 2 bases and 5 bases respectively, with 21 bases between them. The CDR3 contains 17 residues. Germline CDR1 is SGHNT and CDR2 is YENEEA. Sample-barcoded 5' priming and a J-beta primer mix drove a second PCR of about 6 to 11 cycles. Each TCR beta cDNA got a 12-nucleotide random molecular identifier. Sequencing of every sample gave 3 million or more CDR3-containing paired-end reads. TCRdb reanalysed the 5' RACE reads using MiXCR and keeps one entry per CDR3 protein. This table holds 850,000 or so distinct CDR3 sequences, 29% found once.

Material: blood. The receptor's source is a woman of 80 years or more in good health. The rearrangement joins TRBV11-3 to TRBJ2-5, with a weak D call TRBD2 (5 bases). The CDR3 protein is CASSLRLGAAPGETQYF. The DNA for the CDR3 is TGTGCCAGCAGCTTACGGCTGGGAGCGGCGCCAGGCGAGACCCAGTACTTC.